This T cell receptor beta chain was retrieved from a study of T cell responses to AZD1222 COVID-19 vaccine. Study-level findings and limits: Among those given AZD1222, only six were seropositive at baseline. Spike-specific TCR repertoires showed rising breadth and depth after two AZD1222 doses. Most donors were white British, females outnumbered males, and clonal diversity was possibly underestimated.

The table lists this clone with a few counts. Its specificity is unknown. Germline V gene lookup returns CDR1 LNHDA and CDR2 SQIVND (reference sequence). This CDR3 contains 16 residues. Trimming removed 0 bases from V and 0 bases from J, with 9 bases in between. The assay was immunoSEQ multiplex PCR, and TCRdb's table has in-frame clones only and misses some. The profile shows 80,000 to 130,000 clones, approximately 90% of them singletons. Sequences were derived from peripheral blood, sampled on day 0 of AZD1222 vaccination. The chain employs TRBV19 and TRBJ1-3, with D uncertain. This receptor was identified in an adult in good health. CDR3 nucleotide sequence: TGTGCCAGTAGTATAGATGGCAGTTACTCTGGAAACACCATATATTTT. Amino acids: CASSIDGSYSGNTIYF.